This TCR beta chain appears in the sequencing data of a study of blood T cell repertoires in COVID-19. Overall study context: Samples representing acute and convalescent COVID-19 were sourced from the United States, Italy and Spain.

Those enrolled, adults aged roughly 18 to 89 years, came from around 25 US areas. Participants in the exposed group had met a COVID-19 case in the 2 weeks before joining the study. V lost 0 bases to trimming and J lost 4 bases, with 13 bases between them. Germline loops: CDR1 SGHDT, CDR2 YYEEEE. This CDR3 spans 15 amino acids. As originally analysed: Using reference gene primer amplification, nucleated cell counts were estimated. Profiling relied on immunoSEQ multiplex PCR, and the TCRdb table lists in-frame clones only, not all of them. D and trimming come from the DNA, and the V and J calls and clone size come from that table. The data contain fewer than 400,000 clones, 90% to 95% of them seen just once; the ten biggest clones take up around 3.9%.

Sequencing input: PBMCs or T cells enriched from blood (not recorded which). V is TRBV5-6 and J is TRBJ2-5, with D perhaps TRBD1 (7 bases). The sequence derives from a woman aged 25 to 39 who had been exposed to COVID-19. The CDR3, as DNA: TGTGCCAGCAGCTTGGCTCCGCAGGGGGGAGAGACCCAGTACTTC. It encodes CASSLAPQGGETQYF. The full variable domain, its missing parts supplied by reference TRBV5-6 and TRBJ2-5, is DAGVTQSPTHLIKTRGQQVTLRCSPKSGHDTVSWYQQALGQGPQFIFQYYEEEERQRGNFPDRFSGHQFPNYSSELNVNALLLGDSALYLCASSLAPQGGETQYFGPGTRLLVL.